This T cell receptor beta chain is from a study of chemoradiotherapy in HPV16-positive cancers. Notes on the study in general: Non-HPV-specific T cells did not expand in tumors during treatment, whereas candidate HPV-specific clones and E7-related motifs did.

About this clone: Its specificity is not known.

The CDR3 has 15 residues. Germline assignment: CDR1 MNHEY and CDR2 SMNVEV (reference sequence). The J segment lost 10 bases and the V segment lost 0 bases, leaving 2 bases of the junction unmatched. Libraries were prepared by immunoSEQ multiplex PCR; TCRdb keeps only in-frame clonotypes and omits some of them. The sample consists of roughly 8,800 clones, approximately 66% of them appearing once. Over chemoradiotherapy, repertoires were sampled more than once. The chain combines TRBV27 with TRBJ2-1; 14 bases align to TRBD2. Specimen: tumor tissue, collected from a patient who underwent chemoradiotherapy. The receptor comes from a human donor with HPV-associated anogenital cancer. The CDR3 nucleotides read TGTGCCAGCAGTTTATCGGGACTAGCGGGAGAAGAGCAGTTCTTC. This encodes CASSLSGLAGEEQFF.